The entry that follows covers one T cell receptor beta chain sequence. The antigen this receptor binds is unknown. The input lacks base qualities; no much larger clone sits a single base away. The library was prepared using RACE. The instrument was a NextSeq 500. Library preparation attached unique molecular identifiers to individual cDNA molecules for quantitative, reproducible TCR counting. Each blood RNA sample was used to sequence both TCR alpha and TCR beta chains. The original pipeline was this. The median number of TCRs per sample was some 100,000, ranging from roughly 23,224 to 700,000. V, J and CDR3 annotation of the TCR reads was carried out using the Decombinator software suite. To make PS versus PT1 abundance plots, every sample was subsampled to the same number of TCRs (28,000). TCRs were defined as expanded if absent before sensitization and observed at least eight times at the 2-week time point. The raw public data were reprocessed by TCRdb itself: fastp quality trimming at Q25, MiXCR clonotype calling, in-frame beta chains only. Records with the same CDR3 protein are collapsed into one entry carrying the most frequent genes and DNA. V and J calls and clone size were set by TCRdb, not the authors. Counted in this sample were some 89,000 distinct CDR3 sequences; roughly a quarter of them appeared once. The top ten constitute 10% of the sample.

These data come from a study of human T cells and chemical hapten exposure (dated by TCRdb to about 2021). General notes on the study: For sensitization, 2% DPC in acetone was applied to a 2 cm by 2 cm area of upper inner arm skin. The libraries were sequenced as a pool, and the TCR yield per sample differed mostly because of small variations in library volumes within the pool. Patch testing was done on the upper back using Finn chambers containing 0.01% DPC, and results were scored after 6 days according to International Contact Dermatitis Research Group standards. Blood was sampled from patients pre-sensitization (week 0) and at 2, 6 and about 24 weeks after DPC sensitization. Patients additionally received weekly therapeutic DPC doses to the scalp throughout the roughly 25-week study period. Approximately 28 alopecia patients provided blood for TCR sequencing at one to four time points (pre-sensitization, 2, 6 and 24 weeks). Most of the patients in the cohort were female, and the cohort covered alopecia areata with under or over 50% scalp involvement, alopecia totalis and alopecia universalis. This study followed changes in the peripheral blood TCR repertoire in vivo during primary and secondary sensitization of alopecia patients to the hapten diphenylcyclopropenone (DPC). What the study reported, not specific to this receptor: The number of TCRs above 1 in 1000 frequency did not change with DPC sensitization; there was no evidence of global repertoire structure alterations. Patch test score correlated positively with the number of PT1 expanded TCRs, reaching significance at thresholds 8, 16 and 32 but not at 4. After repeated subsampling, the strength of the expansion versus patch-test correlation and the threshold at which it became significant changed. Significantly more large CDR3 similarity clusters were formed by expanded TCRs than by pre-sensitization or healthy control sets, consistent with antigen-driven responses. Because every patient had alopecia, a presumed autoimmune disease, the patients' immune response might differ from that of healthy individuals.

According to the study, the label for this sample's time point signals: patch test 3, about 24 weeks after DPC sensitization. The treatment or condition label of this sample denotes: therapeutic diphenylcyclopropenone sensitization with weekly scalp DPC. Blood at each patch-test visit was drawn before the patch test was applied. To be eligible, patients had to be aged 18 to 70, diagnosed with alopecia and judged suitable for DPC therapy, while pregnant patients were excluded. Total RNA was extracted from unfractionated whole blood collected in Tempus Blood RNA tubes. Trimmed from V: 1 base; trimmed from J: 7 bases; junction bases lacking a gene match: 16. CDR1 DFQATT and CDR2 SNEGSKA are derived from the germline V gene (reference sequence). The CDR3 runs 17 amino acids, cysteine and phenylalanine included. The sequence is cut down to CDR3 DNA, 51 bases in frame from base 1.

This chain is built from TRBV20-1 and TRBJ2-1; TRBD2 aligns with 7 central bases. The clonotype was recovered from a middle-aged man with alopecia areata. Some clones in this sample may be carry-over from other donors' samples. The source material was whole blood, sampled in connection with sensitization to the hapten diphenylcyclopropenone (DPC). The DNA reads TGCAGTGCTAGAGCGGGAGGCCCGTCGGCAGCGACGAATGAGCAGTTCTTC. It encodes CSARAGGPSAATNEQFF.